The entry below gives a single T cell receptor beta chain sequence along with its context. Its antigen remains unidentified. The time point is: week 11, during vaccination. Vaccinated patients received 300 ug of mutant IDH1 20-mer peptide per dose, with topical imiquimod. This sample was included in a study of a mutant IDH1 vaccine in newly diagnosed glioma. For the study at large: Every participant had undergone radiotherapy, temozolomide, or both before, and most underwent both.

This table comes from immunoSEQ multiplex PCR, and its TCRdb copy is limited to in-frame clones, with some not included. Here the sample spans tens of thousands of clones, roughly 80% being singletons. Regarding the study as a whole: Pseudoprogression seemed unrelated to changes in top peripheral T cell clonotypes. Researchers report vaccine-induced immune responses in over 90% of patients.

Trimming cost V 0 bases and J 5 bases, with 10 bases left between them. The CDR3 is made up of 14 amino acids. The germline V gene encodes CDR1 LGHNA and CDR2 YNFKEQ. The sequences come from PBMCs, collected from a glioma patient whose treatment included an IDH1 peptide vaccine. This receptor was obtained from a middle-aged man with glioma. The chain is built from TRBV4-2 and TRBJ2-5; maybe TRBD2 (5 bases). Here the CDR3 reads CASSQDLRGETQYF. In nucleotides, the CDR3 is TGTGCCAGCAGCCAAGATCTTCGAGGGGAGACCCAGTACTTC.